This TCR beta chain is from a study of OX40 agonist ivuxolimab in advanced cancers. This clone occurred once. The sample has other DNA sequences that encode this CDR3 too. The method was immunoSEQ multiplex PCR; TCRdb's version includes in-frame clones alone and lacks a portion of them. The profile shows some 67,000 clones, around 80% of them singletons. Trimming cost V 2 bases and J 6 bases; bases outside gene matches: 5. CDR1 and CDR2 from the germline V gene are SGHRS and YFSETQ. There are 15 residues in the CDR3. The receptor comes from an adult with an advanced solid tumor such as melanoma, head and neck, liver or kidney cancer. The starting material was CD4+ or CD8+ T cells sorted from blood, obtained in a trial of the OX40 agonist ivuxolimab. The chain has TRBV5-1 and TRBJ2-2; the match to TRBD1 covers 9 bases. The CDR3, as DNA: TGCGCCAGCAGCTTTGGTACAGGGGGCCCCGGGGAGCTGTTTTTT. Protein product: CASSFGTGGPGELFF.